This T cell receptor beta chain appears in the sequencing data of a study of cytomegalovirus exposure and HLA in healthy donors. Looking at the study overall: Sequencing of 150 million to 200 million T cells in an earlier analysis found 120 million or so unique TCR beta sequences.

As for this clone: Antigen specificity is unknown.

Germline assignment: CDR1 SEHNR and CDR2 FQNEAQ (reference sequence). V lost 6 bases to trimming and J lost 6 bases; unmatched junction nucleotides: 10. The CDR3 spans 15 residues. Study-wide points: One variant, a missense change in DCLRE1C, was linked in a later analysis to TCR beta V- and J-gene trimming. The study had only CMV serostatus as immune exposure information.

The study ran its PCR with 60 Vbeta and 13 Jbeta primers. The protocol was immunoSEQ multiplex PCR, while the TCRdb copy is restricted to in-frame clones and leaves out a portion. The table lists under 150,000 clones, roughly 79% of them singletons. This receptor was obtained from a man aged 18 to 30 in good health and CMV-seronegative. Sequencing input: PBMCs. The chain couples TRBV7-9 to TRBJ1-4; 7 nucleotides match TRBD1. The CDR3 spells CASSPTRGQDEKLFF. CDR3 coding DNA: TGTGCCAGCAGTCCTACGAGGGGGCAGGATGAAAAACTGTTTTTT.